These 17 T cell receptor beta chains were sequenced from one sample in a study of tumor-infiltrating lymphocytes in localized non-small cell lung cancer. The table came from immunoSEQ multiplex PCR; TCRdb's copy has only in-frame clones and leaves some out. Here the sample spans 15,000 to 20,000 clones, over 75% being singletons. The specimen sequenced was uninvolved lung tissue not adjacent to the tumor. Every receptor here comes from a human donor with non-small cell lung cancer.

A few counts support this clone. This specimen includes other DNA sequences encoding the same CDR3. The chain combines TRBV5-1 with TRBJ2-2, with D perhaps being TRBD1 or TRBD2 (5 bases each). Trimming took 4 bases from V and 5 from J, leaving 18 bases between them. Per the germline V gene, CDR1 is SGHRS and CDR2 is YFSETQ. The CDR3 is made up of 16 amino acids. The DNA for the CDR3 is TGCGCCAGCAGCCCGCACCGGGACCCCTCTACCGGGGAGCTGTTTTTT. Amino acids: CASSPHRDPSTGELFF.

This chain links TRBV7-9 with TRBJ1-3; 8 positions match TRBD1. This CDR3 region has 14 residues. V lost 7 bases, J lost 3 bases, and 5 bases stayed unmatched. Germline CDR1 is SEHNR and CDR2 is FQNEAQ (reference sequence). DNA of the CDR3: TGTGCCAGCACCACCGGGACAGGTGGAAACACCATATATTTT. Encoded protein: CASTTGTGGNTIYF.

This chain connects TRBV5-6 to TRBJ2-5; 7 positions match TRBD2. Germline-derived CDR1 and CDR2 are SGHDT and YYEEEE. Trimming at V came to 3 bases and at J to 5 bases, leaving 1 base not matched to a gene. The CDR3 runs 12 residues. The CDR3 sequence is CASSWGGETQYF. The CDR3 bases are TGTGCCAGCAGCTGGGGGGGGGAGACCCAGTACTTC. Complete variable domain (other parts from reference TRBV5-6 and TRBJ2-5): DAGVTQSPTHLIKTRGQQVTLRCSPKSGHDTVSWYQQALGQGPQFIFQYYEEEERQRGNFPDRFSGHQFPNYSSELNVNALLLGDSALYLCASSWGGETQYFGPGTRLLVL.

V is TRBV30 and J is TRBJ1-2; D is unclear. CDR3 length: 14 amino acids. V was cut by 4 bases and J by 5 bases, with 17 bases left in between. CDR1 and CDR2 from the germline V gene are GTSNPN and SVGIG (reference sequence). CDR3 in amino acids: CAWIPRELEYGYTF. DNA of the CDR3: TGTGCCTGGATCCCGAGGGAGCTGGAGTATGGCTACACCTTC.

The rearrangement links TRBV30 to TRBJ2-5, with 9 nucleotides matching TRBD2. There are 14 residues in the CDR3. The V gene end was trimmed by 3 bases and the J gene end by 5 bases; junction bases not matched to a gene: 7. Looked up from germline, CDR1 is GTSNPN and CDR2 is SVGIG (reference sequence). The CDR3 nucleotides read TGTGCCTGGAGAAGGGCGGGAGGGCGGGAGACCCAGTACTTC. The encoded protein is CAWRRAGGRETQYF.

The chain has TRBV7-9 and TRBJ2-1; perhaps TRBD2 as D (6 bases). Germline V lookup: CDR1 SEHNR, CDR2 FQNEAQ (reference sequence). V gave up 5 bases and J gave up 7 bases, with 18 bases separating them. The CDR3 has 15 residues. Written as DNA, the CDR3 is TGTGCCAGCAGCGGAGCCGGGACTCCGGTGAATGAGCAGTTCTTC. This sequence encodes CASSGAGTPVNEQFF.

CDR3 bases: TGTGCCAGCAGCTTCTCCTCATTAGGGAACACTGAAGCTTTCTTT. Its translation is CASSFSSLGNTEAFF. This chain connects TRBV7-2 to TRBJ1-1; no definite D call. Deletions cut 3 bases from V and 1 base from J, with 12 bases between. The CDR3 consists of 15 residues. Germline values: CDR1 SGHTA, CDR2 FQGNSA.

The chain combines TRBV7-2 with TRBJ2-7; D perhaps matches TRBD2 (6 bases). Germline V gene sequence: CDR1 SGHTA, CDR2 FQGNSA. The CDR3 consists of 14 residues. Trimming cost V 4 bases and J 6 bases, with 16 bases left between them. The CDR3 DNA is TGTGCCAGCAGCTCCCTAGCGAGGCTTAGCGAGCAGTACTTC. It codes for CASSSLARLSEQYF.

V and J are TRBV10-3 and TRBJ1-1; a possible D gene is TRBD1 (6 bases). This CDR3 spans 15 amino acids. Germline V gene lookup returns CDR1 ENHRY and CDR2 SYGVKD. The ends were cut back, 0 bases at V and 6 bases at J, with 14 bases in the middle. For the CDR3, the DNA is TGTGCCATCAGTGAGTCTGGGGGGCGCGACTCTGAAGCTTTCTTT. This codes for CAISESGGRDSEAFF.

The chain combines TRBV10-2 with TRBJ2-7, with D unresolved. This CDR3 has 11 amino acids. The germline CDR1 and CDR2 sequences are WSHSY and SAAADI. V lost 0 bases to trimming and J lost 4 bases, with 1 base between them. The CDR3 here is CASSESYEQYF. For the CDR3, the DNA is TGCGCCAGCAGTGAGTCGTACGAGCAGTACTTC.

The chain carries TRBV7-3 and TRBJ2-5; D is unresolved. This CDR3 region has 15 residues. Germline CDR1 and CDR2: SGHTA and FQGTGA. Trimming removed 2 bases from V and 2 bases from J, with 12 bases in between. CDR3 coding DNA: TGTGCCAGCAGCTTATATGGGCAGTTACAAGAGACCCAGTACTTC. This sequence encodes CASSLYGQLQETQYF.

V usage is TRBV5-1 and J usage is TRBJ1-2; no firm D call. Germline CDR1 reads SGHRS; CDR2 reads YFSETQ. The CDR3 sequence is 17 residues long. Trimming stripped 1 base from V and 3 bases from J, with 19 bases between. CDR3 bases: TGCGCCAGCAGCTTGCTCCCCCACGGCGGTGGCGACTATGGCTACACCTTC. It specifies CASSLLPHGGGDYGYTF.

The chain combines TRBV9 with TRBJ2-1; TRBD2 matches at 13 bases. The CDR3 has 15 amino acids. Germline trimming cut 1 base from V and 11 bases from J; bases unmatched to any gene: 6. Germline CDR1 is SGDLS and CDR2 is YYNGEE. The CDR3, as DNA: TGTGCCAGCAGCGTAACTAGCGGGAGGGCTAATAAGCAGTTCTTC. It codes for CASSVTSGRANKQFF.

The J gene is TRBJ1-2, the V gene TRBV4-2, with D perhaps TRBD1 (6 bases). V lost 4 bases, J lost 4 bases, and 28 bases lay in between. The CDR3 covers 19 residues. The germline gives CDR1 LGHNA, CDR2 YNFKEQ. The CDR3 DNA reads TGTGCCAGCAGCCCACTATCGGTCGGGGGGCAGGGGTATGCCTATGGCTACACCTTC. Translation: CASSPLSVGGQGYAYGYTF.

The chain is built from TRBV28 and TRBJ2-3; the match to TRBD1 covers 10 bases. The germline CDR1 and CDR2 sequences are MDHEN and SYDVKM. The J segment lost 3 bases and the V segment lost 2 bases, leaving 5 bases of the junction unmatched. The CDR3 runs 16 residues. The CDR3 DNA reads TGTGCCAGCAGTTTACCCCCGGGACAGGGGACAGATACGCAGTATTTT. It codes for CASSLPPGQGTDTQYF.

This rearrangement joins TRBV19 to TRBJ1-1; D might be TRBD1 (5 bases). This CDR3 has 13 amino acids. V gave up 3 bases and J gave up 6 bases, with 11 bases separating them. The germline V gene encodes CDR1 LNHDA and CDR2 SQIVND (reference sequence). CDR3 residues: CASSIRQGAEAFF. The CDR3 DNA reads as TGTGCCAGTAGTATCCGACAAGGGGCTGAAGCTTTCTTT.

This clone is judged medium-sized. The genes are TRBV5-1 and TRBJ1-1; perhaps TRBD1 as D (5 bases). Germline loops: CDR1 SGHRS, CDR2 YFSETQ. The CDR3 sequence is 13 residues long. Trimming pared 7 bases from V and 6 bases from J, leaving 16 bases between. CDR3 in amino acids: CASRYRDLAEAFF. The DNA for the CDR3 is TGCGCCAGCCGATATAGGGACTTGGCTGAAGCTTTCTTT.